This T cell receptor (beta chain) was identified during a study of blood T cell repertoires in COVID-19. Produced via immunoSEQ multiplex PCR; TCRdb's table is partial and in-frame only. Of around 250,000 clones detected, approximately 90% appear once; the ten largest clones hold 3.5% to 4.5%. This clone occurred once. The CDR3 runs to 13 residues. Per the germline V gene, CDR1 is SGDLS and CDR2 is YYNGEE. Unmatched junction bases numbered 6, after V lost 5 bases and J lost 6 bases. The clonotype originates from a woman between 25 and 40 years old who had recovered from COVID-19. V and J are TRBV9 and TRBJ1-2; 8 nucleotides align to TRBD1. The sequencing input was PBMCs or T cells enriched from blood (not recorded which). The CDR3 nucleotides are TGTGCCAGCAGTAGAGGACAGGGTGATGGCTACACCTTC. Protein sequence: CASSRGQGDGYTF.